This T cell receptor beta chain was found in a study of blood T cell repertoires in COVID-19. The length of the CDR3 is 14 residues. Trimming pared 4 bases from V and 4 bases from J, leaving 14 bases between. Germline CDR1 and CDR2: SGHDT and YYEEEE. This table comes from immunoSEQ multiplex PCR, and its TCRdb copy is limited to in-frame clones, with some not included. The repertoire consists of 250,000 to 350,000 clones, with about nine tenths occurring once and the leading ten covering around 2.2%. V and J are TRBV5-6 and TRBJ1-2, with a possible D match to TRBD1 (5 bases). The origin of this receptor is a woman aged 50 to 60 who had recovered from COVID-19. Sequenced input: peripheral blood. The CDR3 protein is CASSTTQVPYGYTF. DNA for the CDR3: TGTGCCAGCAGCACCACACAGGTACCCTATGGCTACACCTTC.